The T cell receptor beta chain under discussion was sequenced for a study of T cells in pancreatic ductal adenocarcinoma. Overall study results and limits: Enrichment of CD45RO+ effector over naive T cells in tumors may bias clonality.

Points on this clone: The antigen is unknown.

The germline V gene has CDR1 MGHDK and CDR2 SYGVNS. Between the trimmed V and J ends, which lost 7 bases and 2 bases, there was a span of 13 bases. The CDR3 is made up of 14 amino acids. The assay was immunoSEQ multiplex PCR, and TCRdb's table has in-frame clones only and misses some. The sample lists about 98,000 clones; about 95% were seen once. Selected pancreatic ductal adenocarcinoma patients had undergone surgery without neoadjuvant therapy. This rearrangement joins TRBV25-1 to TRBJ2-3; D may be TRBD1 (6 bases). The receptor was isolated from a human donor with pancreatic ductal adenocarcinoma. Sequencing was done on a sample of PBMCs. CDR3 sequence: CASMDRKDTDTQYF. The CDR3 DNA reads TGTGCCAGCATGGACAGAAAAGACACAGATACGCAGTATTTT.